This is a list of T cell receptor beta chains from one sample in a study of T cell responses to AZD1222 COVID-19 vaccine. Measured with immunoSEQ multiplex PCR; TCRdb has only the in-frame clones, and not every one. There are some 120,000 clones in the sample; 70% to 90% occur only once, and approximately 1.5% lies in the top ten. Sequencing used peripheral blood, obtained on day 0 of AZD1222 vaccination. Every receptor here comes from an adult in good health. Each CDR3 is given with its conserved first and last residue. D genes are given only for firm matches. Size values are once, few and many counts, or a class for expanded clones, and some rows have none.

j_call clone_size cdr3_length v_call d_call cdr3_aa cdr3_nt
TRBJ2-5 NA 15 TRBV11-2 NA CASSLEARASETQYF TGTGCCAGCAGCTTAGAGGCGAGGGCCTCCGAGACCCAGTACTTC
TRBJ2-7 NA 14 TRBV6-5 NA CASSYRDGTYEQYF TGTGCCAGCAGTTACCGGGACGGGACCTACGAGCAGTACTTC
TRBJ2-7 NA 15 TRBV3-1/TRBV3-2 TRBD2 CASSRGTSGSMVQYF TGTGCCAGCAGCAGAGGGACTAGCGGGAGTATGGTGCAGTACTTC
TRBJ1-5 few 15 TRBV6-1 TRBD1 CASSERQGDNQPQHF TGTGCCAGCAGTGAGCGACAGGGGGACAATCAGCCCCAGCATTTT
TRBJ1-5 NA 19 TRBV19 NA CASSAPQYTLGYSNQPQHF TGTGCCAGTAGTGCCCCACAGTACACCTTGGGATATAGCAATCAGCCCCAGCATTTT
TRBJ1-1 NA 19 TRBV6-2/TRBV6-3 TRBD1 CASSLNPDRGYSSGTEAFF TGTGCCAGCAGTTTGAACCCGGACAGGGGCTACTCTTCGGGCACTGAAGCTTTCTTT
TRBJ2-3 NA 16 TRBV24-1 TRBD2 CATSDKAGWDTDTQYF TGTGCCACCAGTGATAAAGCGGGGTGGGACACAGATACGCAGTATTTT
TRBJ1-1 NA 11 TRBV13 NA CASSLNTEAFF TGTGCCAGCAGCTTAAACACTGAAGCTTTCTTT
TRBJ1-3 NA 17 TRBV4-3 NA CASSQRLDGSSGNTIYF TGCGCCAGCAGCCAAAGGTTGGACGGAAGCTCTGGAAACACCATATATTTT
TRBJ1-1 NA 16 TRBV13 NA CASSSPGREGVVEAFF TGTGCCAGCAGCTCCCCGGGTCGCGAAGGGGTTGTTGAAGCTTTCTTT
TRBJ1-2 NA 14 TRBV19 NA CASSIIGGRDGYTF TGTGCCAGTAGTATCATCGGGGGACGGGATGGCTACACCTTC
TRBJ2-1 NA 16 TRBV19 TRBD1 CASSRPGQGVTGEQFF TGTGCCAGTAGTAGACCGGGACAGGGGGTGACGGGCGAGCAGTTCTTC
TRBJ1-1 NA 10 TRBV28 NA CASSLTEAFF TGTGCCAGCAGTTTAACTGAAGCTTTCTTT
TRBJ2-5 NA 13 TRBV19 NA CASSMGWQETQYF TGTGCCAGTAGTATGGGTTGGCAAGAGACCCAGTACTTC
TRBJ2-7 NA 16 TRBV9 TRBD2 CASSVGTSGRLGEQYF TGTGCCAGCAGCGTAGGGACTAGCGGGAGACTTGGCGAGCAGTACTTC
TRBJ2-1 NA 21 TRBV15 TRBD2 CATSRDHITSADLSSYNEQFF TGTGCCACCAGCAGAGATCATATAACTAGCGCGGACTTGAGCTCCTACAATGAGCAGTTCTTC
TRBJ2-1 NA 15 TRBV7-2 TRBD2 CASSSGTSSYNEQFF TGTGCCAGCAGTTCCGGGACTAGCTCCTACAATGAGCAGTTCTTC
TRBJ2-7 NA 15 TRBV11-3 NA CASSSPGEKGYEQYF TGTGCCAGCAGCTCCCCGGGTGAGAAGGGCTACGAGCAGTACTTC
TRBJ2-6 NA 19 TRBV7-9 TRBD1 CASSLGSGTGGAGANVLTF TGTGCCAGCAGCTTAGGTTCCGGGACAGGGGGCGCTGGGGCCAACGTCCTGACTTTC
TRBJ2-1 NA 14 TRBV27 TRBD1 CASTTGAAYNEQFF TGTGCCAGCACTACAGGGGCCGCCTACAATGAGCAGTTCTTC
TRBJ1-5 few 13 TRBV12-3/TRBV12-4 NA CASSYQRGQPQHF TGTGCCAGCAGCTATCAACGGGGGCAGCCCCAGCATTTT
TRBJ2-2 NA 14 TRBV5-4 TRBD1 CASRLTGAAGELFF TGTGCCAGCAGGTTGACAGGGGCCGCCGGGGAGCTGTTTTTT
TRBJ2-2 NA 14 TRBV30 NA CAWSGRRESGELFF TGTGCCTGGAGTGGCCGCAGGGAGAGCGGGGAGCTGTTTTTT
TRBJ1-1 NA 12 TRBV3-1/TRBV3-2 NA CASSQVRNEAFF TGTGCCAGCAGCCAAGTTCGTAATGAAGCTTTCTTT
TRBJ1-4 NA 15 TRBV4-3 NA CASSQPGTRNEKLFF TGCGCCAGCAGCCAACCCGGGACACGAAATGAAAAACTGTTTTTT
TRBJ2-3 NA 15 TRBV7-9 NA CASILFQGSTDTQYF TGTGCCAGCATCCTCTTCCAGGGGAGCACAGATACGCAGTATTTT
TRBJ1-1 NA 15 TRBV2 NA CASSEKAPRNTEAFF TGTGCCAGCAGTGAAAAGGCCCCACGGAACACTGAAGCTTTCTTT
TRBJ2-7 NA 14 TRBV5-5 NA CASSLRDNPYEQYF TGTGCCAGCAGCCTCCGCGACAATCCCTACGAGCAGTACTTC
TRBJ1-5 NA 14 TRBV6-5 TRBD1 CASRGWDRNQPQHF TGTGCCAGCAGGGGATGGGACAGAAATCAGCCCCAGCATTTT
TRBJ2-7 once 15 TRBV21-1 NA CASQREGLKTYEQYF TGTGCCAGCCAGCGGGAGGGCCTCAAGACCTACGAGCAGTACTTC
TRBJ2-7 NA 16 TRBV15 TRBD1 CATSRVTGQDPVEQYF TGTGCCACCAGCAGAGTTACCGGACAGGATCCCGTCGAGCAGTACTTC
TRBJ1-1 NA 13 TRBV6-5 NA CASSYSGGTEAFF TGTGCCAGCAGTTACTCGGGGGGAACTGAAGCTTTCTTT
TRBJ1-2 NA 13 TRBV12-3/TRBV12-4 NA CASSPGTYYGYTF TGTGCCAGCAGTCCCGGGACCTACTATGGCTACACCTTC
TRBJ1-6 few 17 TRBV27 TRBD1 CASSFLTLQGATSPLHF TGTGCCAGCAGTTTCCTGACCCTACAGGGGGCAACTTCACCCCTCCACTTT
TRBJ1-3 NA 15 TRBV6-1 NA CASSEMRVSGNTIYF TGTGCCAGCAGTGAGATGAGGGTCTCTGGAAACACCATATATTTT
TRBJ2-7 NA 15 TRBV10-3 TRBD1 CATGEWTGDSYEQYF TGTGCCACCGGAGAGTGGACAGGGGACAGCTACGAGCAGTACTTC
TRBJ2-7 once 15 TRBV30 NA CAWSARDRRSYEQYF TGTGCCTGGAGTGCACGGGACCGCCGTTCCTACGAGCAGTACTTC
TRBJ1-4 NA 12 TRBV29-1 TRBD1 CSVGTGDEKLFF TGCAGCGTCGGGACAGGTGATGAAAAACTGTTTTTT
TRBJ2-1 NA 15 TRBV7-9 NA CASSFASPPYNEQFF TGTGCCAGCAGCTTTGCTAGCCCCCCCTACAATGAGCAGTTCTTC
TRBJ2-2 NA 14 TRBV9 NA CASSAAGNTGELFF TGTGCCAGCAGCGCAGCAGGGAACACCGGGGAGCTGTTTTTT
TRBJ2-1 NA 14 TRBV24-1 NA CATSDLFSSGEQFF TGTGCCACCAGTGATTTGTTTTCGTCGGGTGAGCAGTTCTTC
TRBJ1-5 NA 16 TRBV18 NA CASSPTTTGSYQPQHF TGTGCCAGCTCACCCACAACAACAGGGAGTTATCAGCCCCAGCATTTT
TRBJ2-2 NA 14 TRBV2 TRBD1 CASSVGQGTGELFF TGTGCCAGCAGTGTTGGACAGGGCACCGGGGAGCTGTTTTTT
TRBJ2-7 NA 11 TRBV6-5 NA CASSSPFEQYF TGTGCCAGCAGTTCGCCCTTCGAGCAGTACTTC
TRBJ2-7 once 14 TRBV4-1 NA CASSQRGETYEQYF TGCGCCAGCAGCCAAAGGGGGGAGACCTACGAGCAGTACTTC
TRBJ2-7 NA 16 TRBV9 TRBD2 CASSAREREGVEEQYF TGTGCCAGCAGCGCTCGGGAACGGGAGGGGGTGGAAGAGCAGTACTTC